This T cell receptor (beta chain) was recorded in a study of blood T cell repertoires in COVID-19. In the study overall: Both acute and convalescent COVID-19 samples were obtained from the United States, Italy and Spain. PBMCs, B-cell-depleted T cells, or T cells provided the cDNA or gDNA that made up the material.

Original analysis: From reference gene primer amplification, estimates of nucleated cell counts were derived. Data came from immunoSEQ multiplex PCR; TCRdb stores just in-frame clones and leaves some out. V, J and clone size were drawn from that table, and D and trimming were deduced from the DNA. This sample has 150,000 to 200,000 clones, with about 86% found just once. Germline values: CDR1 MDHEN, CDR2 SYDVKM. This CDR3 contains 17 residues. With 6 bases clipped from V and 5 bases from J, the junction kept 10 bases outside the gene matches. Sequencing was carried out using peripheral blood. The clonotype originates from a man between 60 and 75 years old with acute or convalescent COVID-19. The gene calls are TRBV28 and TRBJ2-5; 15 nucleotides align to TRBD2. CDR3 region: CASSWTSGRGVGETQYF. The CDR3 region has the DNA TGTGCCAGCAGCTGGACTAGCGGGAGGGGCGTTGGGGAGACCCAGTACTTC.